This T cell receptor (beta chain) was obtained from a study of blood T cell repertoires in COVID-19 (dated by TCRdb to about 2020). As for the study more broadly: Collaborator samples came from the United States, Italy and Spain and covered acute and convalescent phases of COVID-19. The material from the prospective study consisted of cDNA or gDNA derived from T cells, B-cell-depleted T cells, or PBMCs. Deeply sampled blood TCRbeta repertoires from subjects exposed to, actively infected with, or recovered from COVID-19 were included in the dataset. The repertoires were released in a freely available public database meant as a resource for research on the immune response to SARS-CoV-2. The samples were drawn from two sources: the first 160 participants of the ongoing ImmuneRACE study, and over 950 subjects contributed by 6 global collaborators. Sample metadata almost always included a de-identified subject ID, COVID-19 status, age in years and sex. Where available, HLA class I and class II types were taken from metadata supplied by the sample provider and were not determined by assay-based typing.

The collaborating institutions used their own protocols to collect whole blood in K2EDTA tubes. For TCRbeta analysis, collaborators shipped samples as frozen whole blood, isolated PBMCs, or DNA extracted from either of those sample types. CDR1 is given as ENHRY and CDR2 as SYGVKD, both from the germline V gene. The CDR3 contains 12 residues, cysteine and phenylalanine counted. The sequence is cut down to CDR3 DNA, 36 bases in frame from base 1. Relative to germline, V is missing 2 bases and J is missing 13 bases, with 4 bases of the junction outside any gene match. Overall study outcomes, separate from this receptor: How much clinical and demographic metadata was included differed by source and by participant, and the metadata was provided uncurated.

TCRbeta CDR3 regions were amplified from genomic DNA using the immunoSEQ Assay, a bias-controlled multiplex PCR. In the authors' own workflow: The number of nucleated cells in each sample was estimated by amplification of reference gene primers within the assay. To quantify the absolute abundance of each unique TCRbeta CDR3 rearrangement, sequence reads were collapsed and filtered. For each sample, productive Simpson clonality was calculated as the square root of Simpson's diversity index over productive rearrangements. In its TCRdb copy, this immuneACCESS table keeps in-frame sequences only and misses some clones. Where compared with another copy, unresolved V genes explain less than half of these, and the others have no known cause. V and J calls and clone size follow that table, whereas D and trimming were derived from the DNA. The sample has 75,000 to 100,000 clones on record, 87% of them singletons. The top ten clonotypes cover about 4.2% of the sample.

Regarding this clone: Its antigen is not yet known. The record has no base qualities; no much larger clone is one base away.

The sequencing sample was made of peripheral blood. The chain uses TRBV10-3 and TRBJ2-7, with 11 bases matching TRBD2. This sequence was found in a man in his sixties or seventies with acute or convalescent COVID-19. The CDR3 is CAISELLAGVYF. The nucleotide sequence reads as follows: TGTGCCATCAGTGAGCTACTAGCGGGGGTTTACTTC.